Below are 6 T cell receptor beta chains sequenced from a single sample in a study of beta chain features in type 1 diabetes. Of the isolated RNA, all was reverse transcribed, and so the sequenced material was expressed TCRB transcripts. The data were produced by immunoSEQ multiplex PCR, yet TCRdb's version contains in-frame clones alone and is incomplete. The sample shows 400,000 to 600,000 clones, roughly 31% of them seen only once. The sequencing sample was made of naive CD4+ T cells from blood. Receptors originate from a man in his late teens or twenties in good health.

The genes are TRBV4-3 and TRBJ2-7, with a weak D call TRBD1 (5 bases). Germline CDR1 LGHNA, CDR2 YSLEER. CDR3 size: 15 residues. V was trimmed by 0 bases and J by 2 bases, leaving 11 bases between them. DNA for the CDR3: TGCGCCAGCAGCCAAGATGGGGCTCCCCCCTACGAGCAGTACTTC. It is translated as CASSQDGAPPYEQYF.

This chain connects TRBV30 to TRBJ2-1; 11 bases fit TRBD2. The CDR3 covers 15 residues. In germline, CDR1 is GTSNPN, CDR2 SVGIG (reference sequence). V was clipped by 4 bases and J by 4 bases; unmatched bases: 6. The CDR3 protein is CAWTPRLAGYNEQFF. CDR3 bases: TGTGCCTGGACCCCGAGACTAGCGGGGTACAATGAGCAGTTCTTC.

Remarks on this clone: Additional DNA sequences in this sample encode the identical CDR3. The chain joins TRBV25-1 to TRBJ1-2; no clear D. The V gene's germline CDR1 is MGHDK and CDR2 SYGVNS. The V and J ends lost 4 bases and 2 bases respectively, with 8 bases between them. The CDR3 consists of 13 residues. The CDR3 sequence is CASSVTSNYGYTF. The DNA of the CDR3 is TGTGCCAGCAGTGTGACATCGAACTATGGCTACACCTTC.

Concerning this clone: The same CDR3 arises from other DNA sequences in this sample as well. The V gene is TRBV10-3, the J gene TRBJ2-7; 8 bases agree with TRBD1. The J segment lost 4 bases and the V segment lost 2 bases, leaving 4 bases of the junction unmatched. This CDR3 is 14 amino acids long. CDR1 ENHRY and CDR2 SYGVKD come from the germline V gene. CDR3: CAISEQGARYEQYF. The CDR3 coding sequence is TGTGCCATCAGTGAGCAGGGGGCTCGGTACGAGCAGTACTTC.

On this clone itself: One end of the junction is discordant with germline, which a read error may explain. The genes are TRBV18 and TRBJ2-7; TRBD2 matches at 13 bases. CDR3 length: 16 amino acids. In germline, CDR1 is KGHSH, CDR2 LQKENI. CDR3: CASSAPGLAGYSEQYF. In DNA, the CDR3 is TGTGCCAGCTCAGCACCGGGACTAGCGGGATATAGCGAGCAGTACTTC.

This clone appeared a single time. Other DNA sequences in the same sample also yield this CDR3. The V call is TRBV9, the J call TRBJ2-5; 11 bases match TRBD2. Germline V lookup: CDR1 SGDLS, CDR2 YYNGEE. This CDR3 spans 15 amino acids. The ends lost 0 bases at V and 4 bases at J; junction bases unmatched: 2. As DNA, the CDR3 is TGTGCCAGCAGCGTAGGGCTAGCGGGAGGAGAGACCCAGTACTTC. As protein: CASSVGLAGGETQYF.